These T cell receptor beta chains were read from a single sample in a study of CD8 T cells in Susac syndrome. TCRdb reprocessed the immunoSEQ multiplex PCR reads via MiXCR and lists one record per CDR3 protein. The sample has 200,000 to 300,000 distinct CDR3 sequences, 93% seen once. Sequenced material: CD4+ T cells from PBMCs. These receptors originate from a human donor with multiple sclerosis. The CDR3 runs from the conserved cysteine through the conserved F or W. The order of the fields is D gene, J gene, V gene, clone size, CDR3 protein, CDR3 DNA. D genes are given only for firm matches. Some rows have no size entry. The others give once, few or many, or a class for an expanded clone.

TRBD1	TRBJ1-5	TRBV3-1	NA	CASSQAGGAWQPQHF	TGTGCCAGCAGCCAAGCAGGGGGGGCCTGGCAGCCCCAGCATTTT
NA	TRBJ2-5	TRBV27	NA	CASSFDFGTQETQYF	TGTGCCAGCAGTTTCGATTTTGGGACACAAGAGACCCAGTACTTC
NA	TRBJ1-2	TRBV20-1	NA	CSARQDGYTF	TGCAGTGCTCGACAGGATGGCTACACCTTC
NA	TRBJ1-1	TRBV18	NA	CASSPQGPNTEAFF	TGTGCCAGCTCACCACAGGGCCCGAACACTGAAGCTTTCTTT
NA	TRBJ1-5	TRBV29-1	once	CSAANSMNQPQHF	TGCAGCGCCGCCAACTCTATGAATCAGCCCCAGCATTTT
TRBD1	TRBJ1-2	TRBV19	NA	CASSVPGQEFYYGYTF	TGTGCCAGTAGTGTACCGGGACAGGAGTTTTACTATGGCTACACCTTC
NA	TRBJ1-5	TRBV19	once	CASMPSTNQPQHF	TGTGCCAGTATGCCCAGCACCAATCAGCCCCAGCATTTT
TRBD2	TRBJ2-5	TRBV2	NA	CASRSLAGQGETQYF	TGTGCCAGCAGGTCACTAGCGGGCCAGGGGGAGACCCAGTACTTC
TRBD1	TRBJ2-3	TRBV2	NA	CASSGQGSDTQYF	TGTGCCAGCAGCGGACAGGGGTCAGATACGCAGTATTTT
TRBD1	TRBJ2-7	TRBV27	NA	CASSFQRGTGEAYEQYF	TGTGCCAGCAGTTTTCAGCGGGGGACAGGGGAGGCCTACGAGCAGTACTTC
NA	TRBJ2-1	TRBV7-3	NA	CASRATGGPSNGQFF	TGTGCCAGCAGGGCTACGGGGGGCCCGTCCAACGGACAGTTCTTC
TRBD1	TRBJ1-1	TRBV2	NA	CASSPRTGEAAEAFF	TGTGCCAGCAGTCCGAGGACAGGGGAGGCGGCTGAAGCTTTCTTT
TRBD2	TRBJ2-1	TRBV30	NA	CAWRGGDRGYNEQFF	TGTGCCTGGAGGGGGGGGGACCGCGGCTACAATGAGCAGTTCTTC
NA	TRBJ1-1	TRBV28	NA	CASSPPGVGPMNTEAFF	TGTGCCAGCAGTCCCCCAGGGGTTGGCCCGATGAACACTGAAGCTTTCTTT
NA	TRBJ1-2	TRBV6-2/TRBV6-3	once	CASSRDNDGYTF	TGTGCCAGCAGCCGGGACAACGATGGCTACACCTTC
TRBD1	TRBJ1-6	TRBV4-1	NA	CASSLVRDRDPYNSPLHF	TGCGCCAGCAGCCTAGTCCGGGACAGGGACCCTTATAATTCACCCCTCCACTTT
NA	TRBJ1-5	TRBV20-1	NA	CSARVQGENQPQHF	TGCAGTGCTAGGGTACAGGGTGAGAATCAGCCCCAGCATTTT
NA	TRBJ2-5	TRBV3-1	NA	CASSQGAGLQETQYF	TGTGCCAGCAGCCAAGGGGCGGGGCTCCAAGAGACCCAGTACTTC
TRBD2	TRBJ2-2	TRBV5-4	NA	CASSSKTSGNTGELFF	TGTGCCAGCAGCTCAAAGACTAGCGGGAACACCGGGGAGCTGTTTTTT
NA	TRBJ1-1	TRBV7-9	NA	CASSFGGQMNTEAFF	TGTGCCAGCAGCTTTGGTGGACAGATGAACACTGAAGCTTTCTTT
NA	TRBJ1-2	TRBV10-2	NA	CASRGDVDGYTF	TGCGCCAGCAGGGGGGACGTGGATGGCTACACCTTC
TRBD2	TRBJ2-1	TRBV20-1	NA	CSARDRLAVYNEQFF	TGCAGTGCTAGAGATCGGCTAGCGGTCTACAATGAGCAGTTCTTC
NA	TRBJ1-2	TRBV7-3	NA	CASSPSATSGYGYTF	TGTGCCAGCAGCCCCTCCGCCACGTCAGGATATGGCTACACCTTC
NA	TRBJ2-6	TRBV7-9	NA	CASGARSGANVLTF	TGTGCCAGCGGGGCCCGGAGTGGGGCCAACGTCCTGACTTTC
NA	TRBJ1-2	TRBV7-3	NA	CASSLMSPQDSGGYTF	TGTGCCAGCAGCTTAATGTCGCCCCAGGACAGTGGGGGCTACACCTTC
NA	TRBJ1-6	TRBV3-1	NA	CASSQGTVGPSPLHF	TGTGCCAGCAGCCAAGGGACAGTGGGCCCTTCACCCCTCCACTTT
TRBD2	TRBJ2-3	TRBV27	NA	CASRKWAGVSTDTQYF	TGTGCCAGCAGGAAGTGGGCGGGAGTTAGCACAGATACGCAGTATTTT
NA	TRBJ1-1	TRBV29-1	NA	CTREVGTEAFF	TGCACCCGCGAAGTAGGGACTGAAGCTTTCTTT
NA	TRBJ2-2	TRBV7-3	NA	CASKRDPNTGELFF	TGTGCCAGCAAAAGGGACCCTAACACCGGGGAGCTGTTTTTT
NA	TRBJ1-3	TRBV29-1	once	CSVEDTGASSGNTIYF	TGCAGCGTTGAAGATACGGGCGCAAGCTCTGGAAACACCATATATTTT
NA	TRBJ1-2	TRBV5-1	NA	CASSLSRDEGYTF	TGCGCCAGCAGCTTGTCCAGGGACGAAGGCTACACCTTC
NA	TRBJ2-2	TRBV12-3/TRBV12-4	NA	CASRVGGASTGELFF	TGTGCCAGCAGAGTAGGGGGGGCATCCACCGGGGAGCTGTTTTTT
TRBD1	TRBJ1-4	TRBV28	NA	CASGGGRANEKLFF	TGTGCCAGCGGAGGGGGCAGAGCTAATGAAAAACTGTTTTTT
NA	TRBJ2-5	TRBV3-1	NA	CASSQRGGRASETQYF	TGTGCCAGCAGCCAGAGGGGCGGGCGGGCGTCAGAGACCCAGTACTTC
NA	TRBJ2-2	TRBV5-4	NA	CASSSTPTGELFF	TGTGCCAGCAGCTCGACACCTACCGGGGAGCTGTTTTTT
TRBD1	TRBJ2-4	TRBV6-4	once	CASSDSTGQGNIQYF	TGTGCCAGCAGTGACTCGACCGGACAGGGAAACATTCAGTACTTC
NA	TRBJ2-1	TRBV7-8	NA	CASSLARRRTGPGDEQFF	TGTGCCAGCAGCTTAGCGAGGAGGAGGACAGGCCCGGGGGATGAGCAGTTCTTC
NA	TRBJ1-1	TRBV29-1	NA	CSVARRLMNTEAFF	TGCAGCGTTGCCAGACGGCTAATGAACACTGAAGCTTTCTTT
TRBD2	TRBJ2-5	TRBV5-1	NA	CASSLDRGPGGTQYF	TGCGCCAGCAGCTTGGATCGCGGTCCGGGGGGGACCCAGTACTTC
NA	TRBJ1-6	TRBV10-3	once	CAIRPTASTYNSPLHF	TGTGCCATCAGGCCAACAGCGTCTACCTATAATTCACCCCTCCACTTT
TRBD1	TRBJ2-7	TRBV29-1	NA	CSVRQQGGSYEQYF	TGCAGCGTTCGACAACAGGGGGGCTCCTACGAGCAGTACTTC
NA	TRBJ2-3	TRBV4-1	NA	CASSQDWSTTITDTQYF	TGCGCCAGCAGCCAAGATTGGTCGACGACTATCACAGATACGCAGTATTTT
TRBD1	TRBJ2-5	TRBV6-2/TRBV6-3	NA	CASRPGQTFQETQYF	TGTGCCAGCAGACCGGGACAGACATTTCAAGAGACCCAGTACTTC
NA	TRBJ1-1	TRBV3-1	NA	CASSQEGGLNTEAFF	TGTGCCAGCAGCCAAGAAGGCGGCCTGAACACTGAAGCTTTCTTT